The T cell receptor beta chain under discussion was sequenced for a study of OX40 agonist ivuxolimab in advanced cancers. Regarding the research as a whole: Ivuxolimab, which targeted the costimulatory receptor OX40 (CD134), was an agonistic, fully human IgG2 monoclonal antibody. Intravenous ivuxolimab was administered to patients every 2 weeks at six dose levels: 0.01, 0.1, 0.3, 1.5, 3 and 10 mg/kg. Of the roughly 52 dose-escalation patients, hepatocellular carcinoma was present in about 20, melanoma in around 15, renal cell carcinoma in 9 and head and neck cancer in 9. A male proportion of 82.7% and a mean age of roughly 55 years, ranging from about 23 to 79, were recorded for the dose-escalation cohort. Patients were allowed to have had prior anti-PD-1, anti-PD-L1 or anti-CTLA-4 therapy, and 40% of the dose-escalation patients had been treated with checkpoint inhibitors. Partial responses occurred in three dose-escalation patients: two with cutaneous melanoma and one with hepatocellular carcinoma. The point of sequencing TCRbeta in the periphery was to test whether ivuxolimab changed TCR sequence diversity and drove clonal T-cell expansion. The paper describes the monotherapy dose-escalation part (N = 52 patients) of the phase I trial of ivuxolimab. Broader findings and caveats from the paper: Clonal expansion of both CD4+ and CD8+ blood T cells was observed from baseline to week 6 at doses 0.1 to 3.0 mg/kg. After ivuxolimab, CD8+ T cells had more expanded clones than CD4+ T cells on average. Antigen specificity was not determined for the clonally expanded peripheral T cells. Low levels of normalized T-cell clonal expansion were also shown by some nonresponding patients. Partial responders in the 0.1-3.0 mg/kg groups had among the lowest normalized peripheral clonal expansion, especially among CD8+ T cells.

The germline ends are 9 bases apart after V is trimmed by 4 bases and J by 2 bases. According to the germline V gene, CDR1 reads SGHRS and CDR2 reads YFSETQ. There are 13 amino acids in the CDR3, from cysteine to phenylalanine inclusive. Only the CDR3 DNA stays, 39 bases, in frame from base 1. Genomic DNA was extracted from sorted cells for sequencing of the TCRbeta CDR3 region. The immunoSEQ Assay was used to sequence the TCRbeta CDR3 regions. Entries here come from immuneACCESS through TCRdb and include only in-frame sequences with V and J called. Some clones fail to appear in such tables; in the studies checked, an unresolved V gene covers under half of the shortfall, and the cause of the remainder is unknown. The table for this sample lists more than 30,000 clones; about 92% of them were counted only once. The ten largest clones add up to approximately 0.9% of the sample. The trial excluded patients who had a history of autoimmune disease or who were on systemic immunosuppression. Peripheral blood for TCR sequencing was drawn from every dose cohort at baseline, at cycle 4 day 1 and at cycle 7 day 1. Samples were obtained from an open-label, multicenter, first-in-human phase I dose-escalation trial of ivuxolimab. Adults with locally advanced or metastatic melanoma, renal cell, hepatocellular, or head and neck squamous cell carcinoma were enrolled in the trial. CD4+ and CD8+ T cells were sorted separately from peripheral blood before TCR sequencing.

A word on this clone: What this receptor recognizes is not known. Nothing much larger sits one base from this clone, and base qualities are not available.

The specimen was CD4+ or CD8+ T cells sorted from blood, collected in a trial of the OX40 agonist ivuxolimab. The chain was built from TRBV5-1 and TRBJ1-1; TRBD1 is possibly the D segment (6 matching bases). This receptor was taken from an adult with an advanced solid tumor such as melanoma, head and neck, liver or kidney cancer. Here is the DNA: TGCGCCAGCAGCCTCGGGGGCAACACTGAAGCTTTCTTT. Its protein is CASSLGGNTEAFF.